These 20 T cell receptor beta chains were all obtained from the same sample, sequenced in a study of beta chain features in type 1 diabetes. Expressed TCRB transcripts were sequenced because the entire RNA isolate underwent reverse transcription. This table comes from immunoSEQ multiplex PCR, and its TCRdb copy is limited to in-frame clones, with some not included. The sample lists under 300,000 clones; about 30% were seen once. The sample taken for sequencing was central memory CD4+ T cells from blood. The receptors were gathered from a man aged 30 to 45 in good health.

V and J are TRBV5-4 and TRBJ2-7; maybe TRBD2 (6 bases). The length of the CDR3 is 14 residues. CDR1 and CDR2 (germline): SGHNT, YYREEE (reference sequence). Trimming removed 3 bases at V and 2 bases at J, with 12 bases between. The CDR3 DNA follows: TGTGCCAGCAGCTCGCCAGGAGGGGCCTACGAGCAGTACTTC. Translating gives CASSSPGGAYEQYF.

In this sample, this clone turned up a few times. The J gene is TRBJ2-4, the V gene TRBV7-2, with TRBD2 matching 10 bases. V lost 2 bases, J lost 0 bases, and 7 bases stayed unmatched. The CDR3 has 18 amino acids. Germline CDR1 SGHTA, CDR2 FQGNSA. CDR3 nucleotide sequence: TGTGCCAGCAGCTTACGTGTACTAGCGGGGTTAGCCAAAAACATTCAGTACTTC. Translating gives CASSLRVLAGLAKNIQYF.

J is TRBJ1-1 and V is TRBV29-1, with D possibly TRBD1 on 5 matching bases. V was trimmed by 7 bases and J by 1 base, leaving 19 bases between them. CDR3 length: 15 residues. Germline values: CDR1 SQVTM, CDR2 ANQGSEA. The CDR3 bases are TGCAGCGCACCTCGATGGGGGGGAAAGAACACTGAAGCTTTCTTT. It is translated as CSAPRWGGKNTEAFF.

As for this clone: Other DNA sequences from this sample encode an identical CDR3 as well. The chain has TRBV30 and TRBJ2-1; D call uncertain. The V gene lost 3 bases and the J gene lost 5 bases, with 8 bases spanning the gap. Germline lookup yields CDR1 GTSNPN and CDR2 SVGIG (reference sequence). The length of the CDR3 is 12 residues. The CDR3 DNA reads TGTGCCTGGAGCTTAGTCCACAATGAGCAGTTCTTC. This translates into CAWSLVHNEQFF.

The genes are TRBV7-7 and TRBJ2-5, with D unclear. V lost 3 bases and J 2 bases, leaving 13 bases between the germline ends. The length of the CDR3 is 15 residues. From germline, CDR1 is SSHAT and CDR2 FNYEAQ (reference sequence). The CDR3 DNA reads TGTGCCAGCAGCTTGGGTGGGAACCCGCAAGAGACCCAGTACTTC. Protein sequence: CASSLGGNPQETQYF.

The chain links TRBV6-6 to TRBJ2-4; TRBD2 agrees at 7 bases. This CDR3 contains 16 residues. V gave up 0 bases and J gave up 5 bases; unmatched junction bases: 7. Germline CDR1 is MNHNY and CDR2 is SVGAGI (reference sequence). In nucleotides, the CDR3 is TGTGCCAGCAGTTACTCGGGAGGGGACGAAGAAAACATTCAGTACTTC. This translates into CASSYSGGDEENIQYF.

This clone was observed a few times. The chain links TRBV7-9 to TRBJ2-6, with D uncertain. CDR1 is SEHNR and CDR2 is FQNEAQ in the germline V gene (reference sequence). The CDR3 is 17 amino acids. V was trimmed by 1 base and J by 2 bases, leaving 12 bases between them. CDR3 sequence: CASSLEASRAGANVLTF. The CDR3 region has the DNA TGTGCCAGCAGCTTAGAGGCCAGTCGGGCTGGGGCCAACGTCCTGACTTTC.

The gene calls are TRBV30 and TRBJ1-4; 9 bases align to TRBD1. V gave up 5 bases and J gave up 2 bases; unmatched junction bases: 6. Germline CDR1 reads GTSNPN; CDR2 reads SVGIG (reference sequence). CDR3 length: 15 amino acids. CDR3 bases: TGTGCCTGGGCCGGAGGACAGGGGACTAATGAAAAACTGTTTTTT. Translating it yields CAWAGGQGTNEKLFF.

This clone was counted at least ten times. The chain employs TRBV27 and TRBJ2-1; unclear D gene. The CDR3 has 11 amino acids. Trimming shortened V by 3 bases and J by 10 bases, and 7 bases separated the two germline ends. Looked up from germline, CDR1 is MNHEY and CDR2 is SMNVEV (reference sequence). This CDR3 reads CASSFLGEQFF. CDR3 bases: TGTGCCAGCAGTTTTCTAGGCGAGCAGTTCTTC.

The gene calls are TRBV5-6 and TRBJ1-1; D gene ambiguous. V was shortened by 2 bases and J by 5 bases, with 4 bases between the two germline ends. This CDR3 has 11 amino acids. The germline V gene encodes CDR1 SGHDT and CDR2 YYEEEE. CDR3 DNA: TGTGCCAGCAGCTTATATACTGAAGCTTTCTTT. Protein sequence: CASSLYTEAFF.

Remarks on this clone: Only one base separates this from a far larger clonotype, so it likely reflects a read error. V gene TRBV28 combines with J gene TRBJ2-6; D gene unclear. The CDR3 loop spans 13 amino acids. V was clipped by 9 bases and J by 4 bases, with 10 bases between them. The germline CDR1 and CDR2 sequences are MDHEN and SYDVKM. CDR3 protein: CARQEPGANVLTF. The CDR3 region has the DNA TGTGCCAGGCAGGAGCCAGGGGCCAACGTCCTGACTTTC.

This clone was seen a handful of times. The chain combines TRBV5-4 with TRBJ2-3, with D possibly TRBD2 on 7 matching bases. The germline V gene encodes CDR1 SGHNT and CDR2 YYREEE (reference sequence). The CDR3 totals 16 residues. V dropped 4 bases and J dropped 0 bases, with 15 bases sitting between them. The CDR3 DNA reads TGTGCCAGCAGCGCGGGGGCGGCCGCTAGCACAGATACGCAGTATTTT. This gives the protein CASSAGAAASTDTQYF.

The CDR3 loop reads CASSLGLASGSINEQFF. DNA for the CDR3: TGTGCCAGCAGCTTAGGGCTGGCTAGCGGGAGTATAAATGAGCAGTTCTTC. J is TRBJ2-1 and V is TRBV7-9, with 10 bases lining up with TRBD2. Germline CDR1 SEHNR, CDR2 FQNEAQ (reference sequence). The CDR3 spans 17 residues. V lost 1 base and J lost 7; bases outside the gene matches: 10.

This chain joins TRBV4-2 and TRBJ2-5; 10 bases align to TRBD2. The CDR3 extends over 17 amino acids. Losses at the gene ends were 1 base for V and 5 bases for J; bases not matched to a gene: 10. Germline V gene sequence: CDR1 LGHNA, CDR2 YNFKEQ. CDR3 region: CASSQGDERGGGETQYF. The CDR3 nucleotides read TGTGCCAGCAGCCAAGGGGACGAGCGGGGGGGCGGTGAGACCCAGTACTTC.

This chain uses TRBV7-2 with TRBJ1-6, with 7 bases fitting TRBD1. V lost 5 bases and J lost 6; bases outside the gene matches: 7. Germline V lookup: CDR1 SGHTA, CDR2 FQGNSA. There are 15 residues in the CDR3. DNA of the CDR3: TGTGCCAGCAGCGCCCGGACAGGACTTAATTCACCCCTCCACTTT. Translation gives CASSARTGLNSPLHF.

The V call is TRBV29-1, the J call TRBJ2-3; tentatively, D is TRBD1 (5 bases). CDR3 length equals 15 residues. V lost 7 bases to trimming and J lost 4 bases, with 21 bases between them. Germline CDR1 reads SQVTM; CDR2 reads ANQGSEA. The CDR3 coding sequence is TGCAGCGCCCGACGGCAAGGGGAAGGTTCAGATACGCAGTATTTT. It is translated as CSARRQGEGSDTQYF.

J is TRBJ2-6 and V is TRBV25-1, with 10 bases matching TRBD1. The J segment lost 0 bases and the V segment lost 7 bases, leaving 6 bases of the junction unmatched. The CDR3 contains 17 residues. Germline loops: CDR1 MGHDK, CDR2 SYGVNS. The CDR3 protein is CASIGDRGSSGANVLTF. The CDR3, as DNA: TGTGCCAGCATTGGGGACAGGGGCTCCTCTGGGGCCAACGTCCTGACTTTC.

The chain has TRBV7-2 and TRBJ2-1, with 11 bases fitting TRBD2. CDR3 length equals 16 residues. The trim removed 1 base at V and 9 bases at J, leaving 8 bases unmatched. Germline V CDR1 and CDR2: SGHTA, FQGNSA. The CDR3 loop is CASSLGGSGRVGEQFF. DNA for the CDR3: TGTGCCAGCAGCTTAGGGGGTAGCGGGAGGGTTGGTGAGCAGTTCTTC.

The chain joins TRBV28 to TRBJ2-1, with 9 nucleotides matching TRBD1. Germline V gives CDR1 MDHEN, CDR2 SYDVKM. The trim removed 4 bases at V and 6 bases at J, leaving 7 bases unmatched. The CDR3 extends over 15 amino acids. The CDR3 reads CASSSTGTGINEQFF. In DNA form, the CDR3 reads TGTGCCAGCAGTTCCACCGGGACAGGGATCAATGAGCAGTTCTTC. Full variable domain (rest looked up from reference TRBV28 and TRBJ2-1): DVKVTQSSRYLVKRTGEKVFLECVQDMDHENMFWYRQDPGLGLRLIYFSYDVKMKEKGDIPEGYSVSREKKERFSLILESASTNQTSMYLCASSSTGTGINEQFFGPGTRLTVL.

The rearrangement links TRBV29-1 to TRBJ2-3, with 10 bases lining up with TRBD2. CDR3 length: 15 residues. J was trimmed by 8 bases and V by 6 bases; bases with no gene match: 14. The germline V gene encodes CDR1 SQVTM and CDR2 ANQGSEA. CDR3 loop: CSVVPSGRASGTQYF. As DNA, the CDR3 is TGCAGCGTAGTACCAAGCGGGAGGGCCTCCGGTACGCAGTATTTT.